This T cell receptor beta chain was sequenced during a study of blood T cell repertoires in COVID-19. Study-wide context: Donors in the United States, Italy and Spain gave samples during acute or convalescent COVID-19. PBMCs, B-cell-depleted T cells, or T cells provided the cDNA or gDNA that made up the material.

Participants were placed into cohorts based on the clinical history they reported. Cohort 3 donors were reported recovered after two negative PCRs, clearance, or symptom resolution. V shed 4 bases and J shed 0 bases, with 10 bases lying between them. The CDR3 runs to 14 residues. The V gene's germline CDR1 is SNHLY and CDR2 FYNNEI. Assay used: immunoSEQ multiplex PCR; TCRdb lists only in-frame clones, some missing. The sample has roughly 300,000 clones, 85% seen once. The genes are TRBV2 and TRBJ2-7; D is uncertain. This clonotype originated in a woman between 45 and 60 years old who had recovered from COVID-19. Sample: PBMCs or T cells enriched from blood (not recorded which). The CDR3 spells CASSGHQSSYEQYF. The CDR3 nucleotides are TGTGCCAGCAGTGGACACCAGAGCTCCTACGAGCAGTACTTC.